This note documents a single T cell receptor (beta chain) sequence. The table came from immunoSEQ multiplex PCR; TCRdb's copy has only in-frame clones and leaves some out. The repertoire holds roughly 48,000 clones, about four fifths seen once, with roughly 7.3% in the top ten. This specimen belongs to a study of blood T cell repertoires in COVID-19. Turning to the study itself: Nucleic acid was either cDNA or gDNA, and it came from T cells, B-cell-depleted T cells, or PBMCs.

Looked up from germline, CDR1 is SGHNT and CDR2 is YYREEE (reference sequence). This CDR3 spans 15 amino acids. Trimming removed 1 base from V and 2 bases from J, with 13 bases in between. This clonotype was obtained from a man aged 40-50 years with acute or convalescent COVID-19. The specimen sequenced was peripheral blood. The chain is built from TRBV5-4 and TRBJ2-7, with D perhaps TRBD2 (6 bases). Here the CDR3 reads CASSLKASVTYEQYF. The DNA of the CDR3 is TGTGCCAGCAGCTTGAAGGCTAGCGTGACCTACGAGCAGTACTTC.